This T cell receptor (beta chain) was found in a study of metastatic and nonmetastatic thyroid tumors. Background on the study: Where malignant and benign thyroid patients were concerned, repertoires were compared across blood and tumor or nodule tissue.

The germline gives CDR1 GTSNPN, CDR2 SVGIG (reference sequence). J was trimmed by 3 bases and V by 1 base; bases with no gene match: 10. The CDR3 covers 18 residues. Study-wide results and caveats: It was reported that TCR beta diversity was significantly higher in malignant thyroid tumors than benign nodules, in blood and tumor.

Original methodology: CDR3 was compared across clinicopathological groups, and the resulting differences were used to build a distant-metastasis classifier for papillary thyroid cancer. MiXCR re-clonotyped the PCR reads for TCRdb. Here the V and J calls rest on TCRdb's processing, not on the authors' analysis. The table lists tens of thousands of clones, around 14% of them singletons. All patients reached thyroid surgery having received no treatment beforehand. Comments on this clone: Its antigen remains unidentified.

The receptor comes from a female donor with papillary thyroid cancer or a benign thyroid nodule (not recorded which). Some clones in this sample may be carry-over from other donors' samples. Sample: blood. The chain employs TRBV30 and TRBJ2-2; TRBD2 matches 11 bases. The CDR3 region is CAWSGPRLAGPYTGELFF. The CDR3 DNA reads TGTGCCTGGAGTGGCCCAAGACTAGCGGGGCCCTACACCGGGGAGCTGTTTTTT.